This T cell receptor beta chain was captured in a study of blood T cell repertoires in COVID-19. V gave up 4 bases and J gave up 0 bases, with 12 bases separating them. The CDR3 has 15 residues. Germline CDR1 and CDR2: LNHDA and SQIVND (reference sequence). The data were produced by immunoSEQ multiplex PCR, yet TCRdb's version contains in-frame clones alone and is incomplete. This sample carries around 69,000 clones, 85% to 90% of them seen once, and the ten largest clones take about 7%. The sequencing sample was made of peripheral blood. The chain links TRBV19 to TRBJ1-1, with D possibly matching TRBD1 (6 bases). This sequence was found in a man aged 50-60 years with active COVID-19. CDR3 nucleotides: TGTGCCAGTAGTAACGGAGACAGGCTGAACACTGAAGCTTTCTTT. Protein sequence: CASSNGDRLNTEAFF.